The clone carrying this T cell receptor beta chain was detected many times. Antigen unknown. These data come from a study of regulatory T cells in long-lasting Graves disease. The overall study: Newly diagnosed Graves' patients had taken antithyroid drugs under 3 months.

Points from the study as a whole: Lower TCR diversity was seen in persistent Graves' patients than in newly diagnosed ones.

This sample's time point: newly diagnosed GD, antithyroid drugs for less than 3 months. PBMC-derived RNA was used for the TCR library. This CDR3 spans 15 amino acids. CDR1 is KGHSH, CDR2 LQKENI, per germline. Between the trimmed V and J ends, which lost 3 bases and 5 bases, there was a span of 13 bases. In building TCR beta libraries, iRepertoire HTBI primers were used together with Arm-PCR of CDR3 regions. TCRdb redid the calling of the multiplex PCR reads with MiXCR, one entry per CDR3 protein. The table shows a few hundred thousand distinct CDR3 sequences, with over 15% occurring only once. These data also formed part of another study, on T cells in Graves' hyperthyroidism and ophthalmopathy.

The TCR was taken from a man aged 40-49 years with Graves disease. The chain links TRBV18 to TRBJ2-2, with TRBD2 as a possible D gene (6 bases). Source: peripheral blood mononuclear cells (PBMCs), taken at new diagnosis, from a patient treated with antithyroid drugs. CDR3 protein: CASSPPGLGTGELFF. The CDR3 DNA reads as TGTGCCAGCTCACCGCCGGGACTTGGAACCGGGGAGCTGTTTTTT.